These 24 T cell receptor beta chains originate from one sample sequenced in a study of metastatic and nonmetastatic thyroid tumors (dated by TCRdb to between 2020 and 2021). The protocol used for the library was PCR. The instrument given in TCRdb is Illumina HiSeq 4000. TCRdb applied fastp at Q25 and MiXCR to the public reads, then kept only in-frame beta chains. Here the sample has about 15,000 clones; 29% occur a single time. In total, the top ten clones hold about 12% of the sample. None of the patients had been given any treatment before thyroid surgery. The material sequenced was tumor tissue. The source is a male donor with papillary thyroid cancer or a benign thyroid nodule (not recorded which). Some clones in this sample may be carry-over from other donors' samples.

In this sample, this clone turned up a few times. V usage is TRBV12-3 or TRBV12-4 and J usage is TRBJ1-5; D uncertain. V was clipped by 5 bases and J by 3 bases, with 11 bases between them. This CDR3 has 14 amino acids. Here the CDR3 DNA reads TGTGCCAGCAGTCTGGGAGGGCACAATCAGCCCCAGCATTTT. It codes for CASSLGGHNQPQHF.

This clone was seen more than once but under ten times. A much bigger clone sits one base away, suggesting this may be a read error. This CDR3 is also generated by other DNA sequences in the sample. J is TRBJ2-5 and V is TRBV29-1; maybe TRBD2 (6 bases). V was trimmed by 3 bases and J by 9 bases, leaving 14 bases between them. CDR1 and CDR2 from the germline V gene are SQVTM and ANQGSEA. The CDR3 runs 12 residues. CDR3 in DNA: TGCAGCGTTGATGAGACGGGGGTGGCCCAGTACTTC. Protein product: CSVDETGVAQYF.

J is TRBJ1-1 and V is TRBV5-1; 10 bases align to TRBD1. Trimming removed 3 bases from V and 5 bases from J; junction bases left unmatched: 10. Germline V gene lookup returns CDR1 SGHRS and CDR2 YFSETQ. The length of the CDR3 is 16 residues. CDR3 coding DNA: TGCGCCAGCAGCTCAGACAGGGGGCTCGGGAAGACTGAAGCTTTCTTT. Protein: CASSSDRGLGKTEAFF.

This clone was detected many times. The CDR3 reads CASSGDAYNEQFF. CDR3 coding DNA: TGCGCTAGTAGCGGGGACGCTTACAATGAGCAGTTCTTC. The J gene is TRBJ2-1, the V gene TRBV5-1; 8 nucleotides agree with TRBD2. Germline V gene lookup returns CDR1 SGHRS and CDR2 YFSETQ. The CDR3 length is 13 residues.

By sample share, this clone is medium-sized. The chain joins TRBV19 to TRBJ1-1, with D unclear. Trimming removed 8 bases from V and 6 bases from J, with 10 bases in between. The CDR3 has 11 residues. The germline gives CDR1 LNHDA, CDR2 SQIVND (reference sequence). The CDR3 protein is CASQRAAEAFF. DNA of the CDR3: TGTGCCAGTCAGCGGGCCGCTGAAGCTTTCTTT.

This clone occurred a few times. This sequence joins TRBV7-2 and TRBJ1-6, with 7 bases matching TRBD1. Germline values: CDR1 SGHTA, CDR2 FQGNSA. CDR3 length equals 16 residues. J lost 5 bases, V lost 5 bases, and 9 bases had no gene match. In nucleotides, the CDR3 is TGTGCCAGCAGCAGACAGGGCCCGGGGAATAATTCACCCCTCCACTTT. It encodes CASSRQGPGNNSPLHF. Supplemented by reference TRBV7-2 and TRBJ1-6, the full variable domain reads GAGVSQSPSNKVTEKGKDVELRCDPISGHTALYWYRQSLGQGLEFLIYFQGNSAPDKSGLPSDRFSAERTGGSVSTLTIQRTQQEDSAVYLCASSRQGPGNNSPLHFGNGTRLTVT.

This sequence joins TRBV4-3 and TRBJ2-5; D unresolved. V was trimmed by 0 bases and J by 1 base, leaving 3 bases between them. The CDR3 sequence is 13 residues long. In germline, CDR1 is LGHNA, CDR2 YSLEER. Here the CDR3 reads CASSQELQETQYF. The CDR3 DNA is TGCGCCAGCAGCCAAGAGCTCCAAGAGACCCAGTACTTC.

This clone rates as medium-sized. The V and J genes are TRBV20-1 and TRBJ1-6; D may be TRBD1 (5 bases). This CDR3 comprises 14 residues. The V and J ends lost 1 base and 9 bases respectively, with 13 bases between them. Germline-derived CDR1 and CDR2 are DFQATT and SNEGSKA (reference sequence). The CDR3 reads CSARGVQRGSPLHF. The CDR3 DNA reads TGCAGTGCTAGAGGTGTGCAGAGGGGTTCACCCCTCCACTTT.

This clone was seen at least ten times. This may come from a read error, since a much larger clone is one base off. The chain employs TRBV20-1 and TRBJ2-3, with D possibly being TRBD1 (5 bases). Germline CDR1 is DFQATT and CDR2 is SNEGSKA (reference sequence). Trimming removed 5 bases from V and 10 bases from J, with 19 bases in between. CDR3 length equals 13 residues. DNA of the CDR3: TGCAGTGCTGACCCCCAGGGTTTCGATGCGCAGTATTTT. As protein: CSADPQGFDAQYF.

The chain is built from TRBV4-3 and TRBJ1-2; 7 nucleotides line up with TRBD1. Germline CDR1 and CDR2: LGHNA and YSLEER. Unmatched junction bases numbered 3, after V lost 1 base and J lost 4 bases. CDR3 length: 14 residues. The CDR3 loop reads CASSQGTGVYGYTF. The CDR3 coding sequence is TGCGCCAGCAGCCAAGGAACAGGGGTCTATGGCTACACCTTC.

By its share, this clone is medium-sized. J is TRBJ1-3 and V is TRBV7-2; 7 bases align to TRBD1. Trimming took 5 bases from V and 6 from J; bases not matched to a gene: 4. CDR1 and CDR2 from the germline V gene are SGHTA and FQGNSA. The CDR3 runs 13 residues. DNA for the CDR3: TGTGCCAGCAGCCGGGACAGCTTAAACACCATATATTTT. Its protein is CASSRDSLNTIYF.

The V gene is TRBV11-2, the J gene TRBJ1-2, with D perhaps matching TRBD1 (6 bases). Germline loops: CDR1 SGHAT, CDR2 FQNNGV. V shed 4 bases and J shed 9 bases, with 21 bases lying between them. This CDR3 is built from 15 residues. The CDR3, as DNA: TGTGCCAGCAGCTCCCCCAGGGCAGGGGCGGAACGCTACACCTTC. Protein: CASSSPRAGAERYTF.

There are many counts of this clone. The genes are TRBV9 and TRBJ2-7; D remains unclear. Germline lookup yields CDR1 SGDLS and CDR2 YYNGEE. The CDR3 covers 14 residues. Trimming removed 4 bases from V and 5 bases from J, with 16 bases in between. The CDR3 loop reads CASSLRLSGDEQYF. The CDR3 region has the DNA TGTGCCAGCAGCCTCCGACTGAGTGGGGACGAGCAGTACTTC. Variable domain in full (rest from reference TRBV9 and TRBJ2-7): DSGVTQTPKHLITATGQRVTLRCSPRSGDLSVYWYQQSLDQGLQFLIQYYNGEERAKGNILERFSAQQFPDLHSELNLSSLELGDSALYFCASSLRLSGDEQYFGPGTRLTVT.

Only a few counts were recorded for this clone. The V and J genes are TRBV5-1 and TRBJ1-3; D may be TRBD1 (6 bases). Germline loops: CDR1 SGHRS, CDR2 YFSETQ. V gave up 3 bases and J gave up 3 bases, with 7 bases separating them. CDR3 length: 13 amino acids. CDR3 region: CASSWDIGNTIYF. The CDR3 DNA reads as TGCGCCAGCAGCTGGGACATTGGAAACACCATATATTTT.

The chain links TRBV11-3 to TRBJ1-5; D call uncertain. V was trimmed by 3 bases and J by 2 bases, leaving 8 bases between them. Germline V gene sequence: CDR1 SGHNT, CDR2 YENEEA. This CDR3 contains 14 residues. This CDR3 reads CASSFGRGNQPQHF. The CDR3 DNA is TGTGCCAGCAGCTTCGGCCGAGGCAATCAGCCCCAGCATTTT. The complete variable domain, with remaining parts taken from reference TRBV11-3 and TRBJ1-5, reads EAGVVQSPRYKIIEKKQPVAFWCNPISGHNTLYWYLQNLGQGPELLIRYENEEAVDDSQLPKDRFSAERLKGVDSTLKIQPAELGDSAVYLCASSFGRGNQPQHFGDGTRLSIL.

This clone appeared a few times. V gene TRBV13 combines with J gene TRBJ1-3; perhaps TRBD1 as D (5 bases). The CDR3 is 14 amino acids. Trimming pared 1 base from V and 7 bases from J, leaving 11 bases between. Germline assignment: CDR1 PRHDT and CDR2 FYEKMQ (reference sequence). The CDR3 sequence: CASSLEGPGNTIYF. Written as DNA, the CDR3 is TGTGCCAGCAGCTTAGAGGGGCCCGGGAACACCATATATTTT.

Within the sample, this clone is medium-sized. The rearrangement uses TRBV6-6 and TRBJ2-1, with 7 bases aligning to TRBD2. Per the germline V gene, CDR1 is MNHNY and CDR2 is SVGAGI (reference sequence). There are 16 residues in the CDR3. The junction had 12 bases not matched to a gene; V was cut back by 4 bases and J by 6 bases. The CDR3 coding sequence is TGTGCCAGCAGTTCCACGGGGGGTTCTTCGGGCAATGAGCAGTTCTTC. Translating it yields CASSSTGGSSGNEQFF.

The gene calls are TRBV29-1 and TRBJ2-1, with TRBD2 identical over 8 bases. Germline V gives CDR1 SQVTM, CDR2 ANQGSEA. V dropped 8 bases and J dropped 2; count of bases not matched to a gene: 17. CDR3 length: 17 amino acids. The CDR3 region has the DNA TGCAGCTTTAGGGGACTAGTGTCGGTCCATACCTACAATGAGCAGTTCTTC. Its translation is CSFRGLVSVHTYNEQFF.

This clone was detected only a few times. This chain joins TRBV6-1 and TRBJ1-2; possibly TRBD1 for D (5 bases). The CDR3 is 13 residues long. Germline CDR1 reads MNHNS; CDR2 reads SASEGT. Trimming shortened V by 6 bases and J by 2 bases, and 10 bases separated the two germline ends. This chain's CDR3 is CASSPGGNYGYTF. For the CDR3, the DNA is TGTGCCAGCAGCCCCGGGGGGAACTATGGCTACACCTTC.

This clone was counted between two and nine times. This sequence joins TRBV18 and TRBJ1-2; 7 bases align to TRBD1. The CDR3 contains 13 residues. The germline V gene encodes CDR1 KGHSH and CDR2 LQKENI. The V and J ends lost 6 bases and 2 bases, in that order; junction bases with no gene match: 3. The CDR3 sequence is CASSDRVNYGYTF. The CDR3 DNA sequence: TGTGCCAGCTCCGACAGGGTCAACTATGGCTACACCTTC.

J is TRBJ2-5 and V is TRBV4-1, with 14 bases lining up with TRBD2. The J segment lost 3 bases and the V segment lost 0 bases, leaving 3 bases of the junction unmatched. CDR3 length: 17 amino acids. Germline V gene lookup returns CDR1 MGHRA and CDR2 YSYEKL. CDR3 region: CASSQEGLAGEKETQYF. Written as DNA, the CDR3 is TGCGCCAGCAGCCAAGAGGGACTAGCGGGAGAGAAAGAGACCCAGTACTTC.

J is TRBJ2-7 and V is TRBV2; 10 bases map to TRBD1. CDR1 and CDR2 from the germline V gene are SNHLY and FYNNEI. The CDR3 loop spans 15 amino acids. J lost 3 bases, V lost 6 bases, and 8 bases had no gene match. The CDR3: CASSGEGTGDYEQYF. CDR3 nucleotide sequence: TGTGCCAGCAGCGGAGAGGGGACAGGGGACTACGAGCAGTACTTC.

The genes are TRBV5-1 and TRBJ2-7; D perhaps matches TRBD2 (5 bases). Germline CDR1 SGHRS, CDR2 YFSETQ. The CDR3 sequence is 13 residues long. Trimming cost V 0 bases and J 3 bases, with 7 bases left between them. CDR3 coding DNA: TGCGCCAGCAGCTTGGACGGGGTCTACGAGCAGTACTTC. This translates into CASSLDGVYEQYF.

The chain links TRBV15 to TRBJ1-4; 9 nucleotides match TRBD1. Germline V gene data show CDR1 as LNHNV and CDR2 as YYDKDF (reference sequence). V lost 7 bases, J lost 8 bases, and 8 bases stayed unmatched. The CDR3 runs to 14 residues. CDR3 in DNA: TGTGCCACCAAATCCGGGACAGGGTTCGAAAAACTGTTTTTT. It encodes CATKSGTGFEKLFF.